Each of the 32 T cell receptor beta chains below was sequenced from the same sample in a study of cytomegalovirus exposure and HLA in healthy donors. Amplification used 60 Vbeta primers and 13 Jbeta primers. Generated by immunoSEQ multiplex PCR, the TCRdb table keeps only in-frame clones and is missing some. This sample yields around 130,000 clones, of which approximately 81% are seen a single time; about 0.63% belongs to the top ten. The specimen was PBMCs. These receptors were obtained from a man between 18 and 29 years old in good health and CMV-seronegative.

This CDR3 is CASSSNRDRGLYEQYF. CDR3 bases: TGTGCCAGCAGCTCAAACCGGGACAGGGGCCTCTACGAGCAGTACTTC. The gene calls are TRBV5-6 and TRBJ2-7; 10 bases agree with TRBD1. The CDR3 loop spans 16 amino acids. Per the germline V gene, CDR1 is SGHDT and CDR2 is YYEEEE. Trimming at V came to 3 bases and at J to 3 bases, leaving 9 bases not matched to a gene.

This chain joins TRBV4-1 and TRBJ2-1; 8 nucleotides line up with TRBD2. Germline values: CDR1 MGHRA, CDR2 YSYEKL. The junction had 6 bases not matched to a gene; V was cut back by 4 bases and J by 7 bases. CDR3 length: 14 amino acids. CDR3 nucleotide sequence: TGCGCCAGCAGCCGACCGGGGGGGCAGAATGAGCAGTTCTTC. Translation: CASSRPGGQNEQFF.

The chain uses TRBV11-2 and TRBJ2-3; 7 bases fit TRBD2. This CDR3 has 18 residues. V was clipped by 2 bases and J by 2 bases; unmatched bases: 13. CDR1 and CDR2 from the germline V gene are SGHAT and FQNNGV. The CDR3 sequence: CASSLRGRVAGSTDTQYF. The CDR3 DNA follows: TGTGCCAGCAGCTTACGGGGCCGGGTAGCGGGCTCCACAGATACGCAGTATTTT.

V usage is TRBV6-1 and J usage is TRBJ2-1; a possible D gene is TRBD1 (6 bases). Germline lookup yields CDR1 MNHNS and CDR2 SASEGT. The CDR3 extends over 15 amino acids. V shed 6 bases and J shed 11 bases, with 23 bases lying between them. The CDR3 here is CASSPQEGERSKQFF. CDR3 DNA sequence: TGTGCCAGCAGCCCACAAGAGGGGGAAAGGTCTAAGCAGTTCTTC.

This chain connects TRBV30 to TRBJ1-1; D unclear. CDR3 length: 12 residues. Trimming took 4 bases from V and 7 from J, leaving 13 bases between them. Per germline, CDR1 GTSNPN and CDR2 SVGIG (reference sequence). In nucleotides, the CDR3 is TGTGCCTGGACGGAGGGAGGTAATGAAGCTTTCTTT. As protein: CAWTEGGNEAFF.

CDR3 bases: TGTGCCAGCTTAACAGGGGTACGGAATCAGCCCCAGCATTTT. Protein: CASLTGVRNQPQHF. The J gene is TRBJ1-5, the V gene TRBV6-1, with 7 bases lining up with TRBD1. V gave up 8 bases and J gave up 4 bases; unmatched junction bases: 8. The CDR3 length is 14 residues. From germline, CDR1 is MNHNS and CDR2 SASEGT.

This clone turned up a few times. CDR3 sequence (DNA): TGTGCCAGCGACTTGACAGATACGCAGTATTTT. Translated: CASDLTDTQYF. The gene calls are TRBV6-1 and TRBJ2-3; D is unclear. The CDR3 covers 11 residues. V shed 8 bases and J shed 3 bases, with 6 bases lying between them. CDR1 MNHNS and CDR2 SASEGT come from the germline V gene.

This clone was recorded a few times. V usage is TRBV11-2 and J usage is TRBJ2-7; TRBD2 matches 7 bases. Trimming cost V 8 bases and J 5 bases; bases outside gene matches: 12. The CDR3 totals 14 residues. CDR1 is SGHAT and CDR2 is FQNNGV in the germline V gene. The CDR3 sequence is CASRGPAGRNEQYF. The CDR3 nucleotides are TGTGCCAGCCGAGGTCCAGCGGGGAGGAACGAGCAGTACTTC.

This clone was seen only a few times. The chain joins TRBV7-6 to TRBJ1-2, with D possibly TRBD1 on 6 matching bases. V shed 4 bases and J shed 3 bases, with 12 bases lying between them. The CDR3 is 14 residues long. Per the germline V gene, CDR1 is SGHVS and CDR2 is FNYEAQ. CDR3 sequence (DNA): TGTGCCAGCAGCTCGACCCCAGGGGACTATGGCTACACCTTC. Amino acid sequence: CASSSTPGDYGYTF.

This clone was seen more than once but under ten times. The chain has TRBV18 and TRBJ2-3; 8 bases match TRBD1. This CDR3 contains 15 residues. Germline assignment: CDR1 KGHSH and CDR2 LQKENI. J gave up 2 bases and V 3 bases, and 4 bases lay outside the gene matches. CDR3 sequence: CASSPGGQVTDTQYF. The CDR3, as DNA: TGTGCCAGCTCACCCGGGGGACAGGTCACAGATACGCAGTATTTT.

The chain has TRBV28 and TRBJ1-1, with D perhaps matching TRBD1 (6 bases). Germline CDR1 MDHEN, CDR2 SYDVKM. V lost 5 bases and J lost 4, with 17 bases in between. CDR3 length: 15 amino acids. The CDR3 DNA sequence: TGTGCCAGCAGTCCGTCGGGGGGCGGGACCACTGAAGCTTTCTTT. It codes for CASSPSGGGTTEAFF.

This clone has a single count. This CDR3 reads CASRVDRAVSGTEAFF. The CDR3 DNA reads TGTGCCAGCAGGGTGGACAGGGCGGTTAGTGGTACTGAAGCTTTCTTT. The rearrangement joins TRBV2 to TRBJ1-1, with TRBD1 matching over 8 bases. The CDR3 length is 16 residues. V was clipped by 6 bases and J by 5 bases; unmatched bases: 14. From germline, CDR1 is SNHLY and CDR2 FYNNEI. Combining the CDR3 with reference TRBV2 and TRBJ1-1 gives the whole variable domain EPEVTQTPSHQVTQMGQEVILRCVPISNHLYFYWYRQILGQKVEFLVSFYNNEISEKSEIFDDQFSVERPDGSNFTLKIRSTKLEDSAMYFCASRVDRAVSGTEAFFGQGTRLTVV.

The gene calls are TRBV7-9 and TRBJ1-1; TRBD1 agrees at 10 bases. V was pared by 5 bases and J by 5 bases, with 11 bases of the junction left unmatched. Germline CDR1 reads SEHNR; CDR2 reads FQNEAQ (reference sequence). The CDR3 consists of 16 residues. The CDR3 region has the DNA TGTGCCAGCAGCGGTTTGACAGGGGGCGCAGATACTGAAGCTTTCTTT. This gives the protein CASSGLTGGADTEAFF. Together with reference TRBV7-9 and TRBJ1-1, the CDR3 gives the full variable domain: DTGVSQNPRHKITKRGQNVTFRCDPISEHNRLYWYRQTLGQGPEFLTYFQNEAQLEKSRLLSDRFSAERPKGSFSTLEIQRTEQGDSAMYLCASSGLTGGADTEAFFGQGTRLTVV.

This chain connects TRBV30 to TRBJ1-4, with 9 bases aligning to TRBD1. The CDR3 runs to 14 residues. Losses at the gene ends were 6 bases for V and 7 bases for J; bases not matched to a gene: 9. Germline CDR1 is GTSNPN and CDR2 is SVGIG (reference sequence). The CDR3 region has the DNA TGTGCCTGCGCCCCGGGACAGGGAAGTGAAAAACTGTTTTTT. Residues: CACAPGQGSEKLFF. The full variable domain, completed using reference TRBV30 and TRBJ1-4, is SQTIHQWPATLVQPVGSPLSLECTVEGTSNPNLYWYRQAAGRGLQLLFYSVGIGQISSEVPQNLSASRPQDRQFILSSKKLLLSDSGFYLCACAPGQGSEKLFFGSGTQLSVL.

This sequence joins TRBV4-1 and TRBJ1-1; no clear D gene. CDR3 size: 13 residues. V lost 0 bases and J 7 bases, leaving 9 bases between the germline ends. The V gene's germline CDR1 is MGHRA and CDR2 YSYEKL. The CDR3: CASSQDEQYEAFF. The CDR3 DNA reads as TGCGCCAGCAGCCAAGATGAACAGTATGAAGCTTTCTTT.

This clone was detected once. V and J are TRBV7-2 and TRBJ2-4; TRBD2 is a possible D gene (5 bases). V gave up 2 bases and J gave up 2 bases, with 10 bases separating them. The CDR3 is made up of 15 amino acids. The V gene's germline CDR1 is SGHTA and CDR2 FQGNSA. The chain's CDR3 is CASSLSRATKNIQYF. The DNA for the CDR3 is TGTGCCAGCAGCTTATCGAGGGCGACCAAAAACATTCAGTACTTC.

The table lists this clone with a count of one. At one of its ends the junction is not consistent with the germline gene, which may arise from a read error. The rearrangement links TRBV25-1 to TRBJ1-2; 10 nucleotides align to TRBD1. Germline-derived CDR1 and CDR2 are MGHDK and SYGVNS. The CDR3 runs 11 residues. CDR3 protein: CASSGGTGVDF. The CDR3 DNA reads as TGTGCCAGCAGTGGAGGGACAGGGGTGGACTTC.

This chain links TRBV7-7 with TRBJ2-1, with a weak D call TRBD1 (5 bases). Trimming pared 4 bases from V and 4 bases from J, leaving 11 bases between. Germline V gene sequence: CDR1 SSHAT, CDR2 FNYEAQ (reference sequence). This CDR3 is built from 14 residues. The CDR3 coding sequence is TGTGCCAGCAGCTCCTTGGGGCAATACAATGAGCAGTTCTTC. Translated: CASSSLGQYNEQFF.

The chain has TRBV11-2 and TRBJ2-5; 11 bases line up with TRBD2. Trimming cost V 8 bases and J 1 base; bases outside gene matches: 9. In germline, CDR1 is SGHAT, CDR2 FQNNGV. There are 16 residues in the CDR3. The CDR3 sequence: CASCLGGTSGQETQYF. CDR3 coding DNA: TGTGCCAGCTGCCTTGGGGGGACTAGCGGCCAAGAGACCCAGTACTTC.

This clone was detected once. V and J are TRBV4-1 and TRBJ1-1, with 10 bases lining up with TRBD1. The V gene end was trimmed by 2 bases and the J gene end by 3 bases; junction bases not matched to a gene: 6. Germline V gene data show CDR1 as MGHRA and CDR2 as YSYEKL. The CDR3 loop spans 16 amino acids. DNA of the CDR3: TGCGCCAGCAGCCAATCCGGGACAGGGGTTTACACTGAAGCTTTCTTT. Protein sequence: CASSQSGTGVYTEAFF.

The genes are TRBV7-2 and TRBJ2-7, with 8 nucleotides matching TRBD1. The CDR3 runs to 14 residues. After removal of 6 bases from V and 6 bases from J, the junction contained 10 bases not matched to a gene. Germline CDR1 SGHTA, CDR2 FQGNSA. CDR3 DNA sequence: TGTGCCAGCAGTTATAGACAGGGGACGGGCGAGCAGTACTTC. It codes for CASSYRQGTGEQYF.

The rearrangement links TRBV27 to TRBJ2-1, with a weak D call TRBD1 (5 bases). V was cut by 2 bases and J by 6 bases, with 11 bases left in between. The CDR3 sequence is 14 residues long. CDR1 is MNHEY, CDR2 SMNVEV, per germline (reference sequence). The CDR3 nucleotides read TGTGCCAGCAGTTTAGGCAGGGTCCCCAATGAGCAGTTCTTC. Translating gives CASSLGRVPNEQFF.

This chain links TRBV30 with TRBJ1-2; D ambiguous. The CDR3 is 13 amino acids. V was shortened by 0 bases and J by 0 bases, with 5 bases between the two germline ends. Germline values: CDR1 GTSNPN, CDR2 SVGIG (reference sequence). The CDR3 nucleotides read TGTGCCTGGAGTGTAGACTCTAACTATGGCTACACCTTC. It yields the protein CAWSVDSNYGYTF.

The chain couples TRBV7-2 to TRBJ1-4, with D maybe TRBD1 (6 bases). This CDR3 has 15 residues. Germline CDR1 is SGHTA and CDR2 is FQGNSA. V lost 0 bases and J 3 bases, leaving 8 bases between the germline ends. CDR3: CASSLATGPNEKLFF. As DNA, the CDR3 is TGTGCCAGCAGCTTAGCGACAGGACCTAATGAAAAACTGTTTTTT.

As DNA, the CDR3 is TGTGCCAGCAGTTTATCGTGGACAGGGGGCGTCTATGGCTACACCTTC. Translating gives CASSLSWTGGVYGYTF. V is TRBV27 and J is TRBJ1-2, with 11 bases identical to TRBD1. The J segment lost 4 bases and the V segment lost 0 bases, leaving 4 bases of the junction unmatched. There are 16 residues in the CDR3. The V gene's germline CDR1 is MNHEY and CDR2 SMNVEV (reference sequence).

This clone turned up a few times. The V call is TRBV7-8, the J call TRBJ2-1; TRBD2 aligns across 10 bases. The CDR3 is 17 residues long. V lost 1 base to trimming and J lost 6 bases; unmatched junction nucleotides: 9. CDR1 SGHVS and CDR2 FQNEAQ come from the germline V gene. The CDR3 loop is CASSLGWRTSGLNEQFF. Here the CDR3 DNA reads TGTGCCAGCAGCTTAGGGTGGCGGACTAGCGGCCTCAATGAGCAGTTCTTC.

The gene calls are TRBV28 and TRBJ2-1; the match to TRBD2 covers 10 bases. This CDR3 has 14 amino acids. Germline CDR1 and CDR2: MDHEN and SYDVKM. V shed 6 bases, J shed 4 bases, and the junction held 3 bases outside the gene matches. The CDR3 DNA reads as TGTGCCAGCAGCCTTAGCGGGGGGTACAATGAGCAGTTCTTC. Translated: CASSLSGGYNEQFF.

V gene TRBV20-1 combines with J gene TRBJ1-2; D is undetermined. The ends were cut back, 4 bases at V and 7 bases at J, with 7 bases in the middle. The germline gives CDR1 DFQATT, CDR2 SNEGSKA (reference sequence). This CDR3 has 10 residues. CDR3 region: CSAITGGYTF. CDR3 coding DNA: TGCAGTGCTATTACGGGTGGCTACACCTTC.

This chain connects TRBV27 to TRBJ2-3, with D perhaps matching TRBD1 (6 bases). CDR1 is MNHEY and CDR2 is SMNVEV in the germline V gene (reference sequence). The CDR3 is 14 residues long. The germline V and J ends were trimmed by 4 bases and 2 bases, with 10 bases remaining between them. The CDR3 sequence: CASSSRTVTDTQYF. DNA of the CDR3: TGTGCCAGCAGTTCCCGGACAGTCACAGATACGCAGTATTTT.

The chain employs TRBV5-6 and TRBJ2-3; unclear D gene. The CDR3 is made up of 11 amino acids. Trimming cost V 4 bases and J 2 bases, with 2 bases left between them. Germline loops: CDR1 SGHDT, CDR2 YYEEEE. Here the CDR3 reads CASSLTDTQYF. As DNA, the CDR3 is TGTGCCAGCAGCCTCACAGATACGCAGTATTTT.

This sequence joins TRBV28 and TRBJ2-7; 8 bases line up with TRBD2. Germline V gene sequence: CDR1 MDHEN, CDR2 SYDVKM. V gave up 6 bases and J gave up 6 bases; unmatched junction bases: 7. This CDR3 contains 13 residues. The CDR3 spells CASSPGGAIEQYF. CDR3 nucleotides: TGTGCCAGCAGCCCCGGGGGGGCAATCGAGCAGTACTTC.

The chain recombines TRBV28 with TRBJ2-1; possible D gene TRBD1, 6 bases. V was trimmed by 6 bases and J by 2 bases, leaving 17 bases between them. Germline V lookup: CDR1 MDHEN, CDR2 SYDVKM. The CDR3 covers 16 residues. As DNA, the CDR3 is TGTGCCAGCAGCTTCATCCAACAGGGCCCCTACAATGAGCAGTTCTTC. This gives the protein CASSFIQQGPYNEQFF.